The clone carrying this TCR beta chain was observed a handful of times. The entry originates in a study of blood T cell repertoires in COVID-19. Study at large: Researchers got acute and convalescent COVID-19 samples from the United States, Italy and Spain.

TCRdb keeps only in-frame clones here, not all; method: immunoSEQ multiplex PCR. The sample contains 140,000 to 150,000 clones, over 70% of which appear only once. The sequence came from a woman in her sixties or seventies with acute or convalescent COVID-19. The specimen was peripheral blood.

The CDR3 bases are TGTGCCAGCAGCCCACAAGCCGGGGGAAACACCATATATTTT. As protein: CASSPQAGGNTIYF. The chain links TRBV7-8 to TRBJ1-3; no definite D call. This CDR3 is 14 amino acids long. The V end lost 5 bases, the J end lost 4 bases, and 12 bases lay between the germline ends. Germline V gene lookup returns CDR1 SGHVS and CDR2 FQNEAQ.